This record covers a single T cell receptor beta chain. Its antigen is unidentified. V was pared by 6 bases and J by 3 bases, with 12 bases between. This CDR3 contains 14 residues. CDR1 is MNHNS, CDR2 SASEGT, per germline. The data derive from a study of lymphopenia after photon versus proton radiotherapy. Notes on the study in general: Larger post-nadir TCR diversity loss correlated inversely with survival in deceased patients. Relative stability marked proton patients; photon patients lost diversity and naive cells.

The table came from immunoSEQ multiplex PCR; TCRdb's copy has only in-frame clones and leaves some out. The sample has some 30,000 clones; roughly 88% are singletons. V and J are TRBV6-1 and TRBJ1-5; tentatively, D is TRBD1 (6 bases). Sequenced here: peripheral blood, sampled from a patient treated with photon-based radiotherapy. The source of this sequence is a woman in her forties or fifties with pancreatic cancer. The CDR3 DNA is TGTGCCAGCAGGGCCAACAGGGACAATCAGCCCCAGCATTTT. Translating it yields CASRANRDNQPQHF.